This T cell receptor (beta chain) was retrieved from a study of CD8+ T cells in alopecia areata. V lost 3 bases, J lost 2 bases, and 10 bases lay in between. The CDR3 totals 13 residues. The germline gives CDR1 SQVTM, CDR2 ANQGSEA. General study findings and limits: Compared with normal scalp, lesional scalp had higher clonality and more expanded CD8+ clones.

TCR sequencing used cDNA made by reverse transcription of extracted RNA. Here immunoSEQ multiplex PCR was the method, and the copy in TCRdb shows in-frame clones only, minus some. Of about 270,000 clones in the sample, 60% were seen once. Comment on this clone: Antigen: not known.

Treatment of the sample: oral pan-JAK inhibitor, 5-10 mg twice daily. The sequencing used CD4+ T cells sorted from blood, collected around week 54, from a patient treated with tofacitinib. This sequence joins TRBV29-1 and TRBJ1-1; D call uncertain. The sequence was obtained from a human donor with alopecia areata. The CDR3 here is CSVDSESNTEAFF. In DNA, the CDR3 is TGCAGCGTTGATTCGGAAAGTAACACTGAAGCTTTCTTT.